One sample yielded the 10 T cell receptor beta chains listed below, sequenced in a study of cytomegalovirus exposure and HLA in healthy donors. PCR employed 60 Vbeta and 13 Jbeta primers. Sequencing used immunoSEQ multiplex PCR; TCRdb keeps in-frame clones, though not all of them. The sample carries roughly 150,000 clones, 60% to 80% recorded once. The specimen sequenced was PBMCs. Receptors originate from a young man in good health and CMV-seropositive.

CDR3 sequence reads: CASGIGVEKLFF. CDR3 coding DNA: TGTGCCAGCGGGATAGGGGTTGAAAAACTGTTTTTT. The V call is TRBV7-3, the J call TRBJ1-4; D possibly corresponds to TRBD1 (5 bases). The ends were cut back, 8 bases at V and 7 bases at J, with 11 bases in the middle. The CDR3 is 12 residues long. Germline-derived CDR1 and CDR2 are SGHTA and FQGTGA. The complete variable domain, with remaining parts taken from reference TRBV7-3 and TRBJ1-4, reads GAGVSQTPSNKVTEKGKYVELRCDPISGHTALYWYRQSLGQGPEFLIYFQGTGAADDSGLPNDRFFAVRPEGSVSTLKIQRTERGDSAVYLCASGIGVEKLFFGSGTQLSVL.

The J gene is TRBJ1-5, the V gene TRBV28; 9 bases match TRBD1. Germline assignment: CDR1 MDHEN and CDR2 SYDVKM. CDR3 length: 12 residues. CDR3 sequence reads: CAGQGINQPQHF. The CDR3, as DNA: TGTGCTGGACAGGGGATAAATCAGCCCCAGCATTTT.

The chain recombines TRBV9 with TRBJ2-6, with D tentatively TRBD2 (5 bases). Germline V gene data show CDR1 as SGDLS and CDR2 as YYNGEE. This CDR3 has 15 amino acids. V was cut by 4 bases and J by 2 bases, with 10 bases left in between. CDR3 nucleotide sequence: TGTGCCAGCAGCCCCAGGACTGCTGGGGCCAACGTCCTGACTTTC. This translates into CASSPRTAGANVLTF.

The chain carries TRBV28 and TRBJ2-7; 8 bases match TRBD2. V dropped 5 bases and J dropped 2; count of bases not matched to a gene: 5. The CDR3 has 14 amino acids. Per germline, CDR1 MDHEN and CDR2 SYDVKM. CDR3 region: CASSPGLGTYEQYF. In DNA form, the CDR3 reads TGTGCCAGCAGTCCGGGACTAGGGACCTACGAGCAGTACTTC.

The rearrangement uses TRBV7-2 and TRBJ2-7, with 8 bases that match TRBD1. The CDR3 runs 15 residues. CDR1 is SGHTA and CDR2 is FQGNSA in the germline V gene. J lost 9 bases, V lost 5 bases, and 15 bases had no gene match. The CDR3 nucleotides are TGTGCCAGCAGCCCACGCAGGGGGCGTAGGGACGGGCAGTACTTC. It encodes CASSPRRGRRDGQYF. Combining the CDR3 with reference TRBV7-2 and TRBJ2-7 gives the whole variable domain GAGVSQSPSNKVTEKGKDVELRCDPISGHTALYWYRQSLGQGLEFLIYFQGNSAPDKSGLPSDRFSAERTGGSVSTLTIQRTQQEDSAVYLCASSPRRGRRDGQYFGPGTRLTVT.

This sequence joins TRBV5-1 and TRBJ2-5; D perhaps matches TRBD2 (6 bases). The V end lost 1 base, the J end lost 5 bases, and 12 bases lay between the germline ends. The CDR3 length is 14 residues. The V gene's germline CDR1 is SGHRS and CDR2 YFSETQ. The CDR3 coding sequence is TGCGCCAGCAGCTTGACTAGCATTTTGGAGACCCAGTACTTC. Encoded protein: CASSLTSILETQYF.

This chain uses TRBV7-8 with TRBJ2-5; 13 bases map to TRBD2. The junction had 6 bases not matched to a gene; V was cut back by 1 base and J by 1 base. The CDR3 loop spans 18 amino acids. CDR1 is SGHVS and CDR2 is FQNEAQ in the germline V gene. CDR3 DNA: TGTGCCAGCAGCTTAGACGGGGGACTAGCGGGATTCCAAGAGACCCAGTACTTC. Its translation is CASSLDGGLAGFQETQYF.

The chain links TRBV6-1 to TRBJ2-3; D unclear. The CDR3 spans 15 residues. Germline V gene data show CDR1 as MNHNS and CDR2 as SASEGT. V gave up 9 bases and J gave up 0 bases, with 16 bases separating them. The CDR3 DNA follows: TGTGCCAGTTCCCTATCCGCCGTTAGCACAGATACGCAGTATTTT. Amino acids: CASSLSAVSTDTQYF.

The rearrangement links TRBV13 to TRBJ1-1, with 7 bases that match TRBD1. The CDR3 spans 14 residues. Per germline, CDR1 PRHDT and CDR2 FYEKMQ (reference sequence). With 5 bases clipped from V and 4 bases from J, the junction kept 7 bases outside the gene matches. CDR3 amino acids: CASSPQQGFTEAFF. For the CDR3, the DNA is TGTGCCAGCAGCCCCCAACAGGGGTTCACTGAAGCTTTCTTT.

A word on this clone: The junction departs from the called germline gene at one end, perhaps through a read error. V usage is TRBV7-9 and J usage is TRBJ2-7; 12 bases line up with TRBD2. The CDR3 has 17 residues. CDR1 and CDR2 from the germline V gene are SEHNR and FQNEAQ (reference sequence). The CDR3 DNA reads TGTTCCAGCAGCTTAATCTCGACTAGCGGGAGCTCCTACGAGCAGTACTTC. This gives the protein CSSSLISTSGSSYEQYF.